The 21 T cell receptor beta chains below come from one sample, sequenced in a study of blood T cell repertoires in COVID-19. Clones were read by immunoSEQ multiplex PCR, and TCRdb kept only the in-frame ones, dropping some. The table records just under 150,000 clones, around 87% of them present only once. Source material: peripheral blood. These receptor sequences come from a man aged 50-59 years who had recovered from COVID-19.

The rearrangement links TRBV12-5 to TRBJ2-5, with 8 positions matching TRBD2. CDR1 is LGHNT, CDR2 FRNRAP, per germline. CDR3 length equals 14 residues. V was clipped by 6 bases and J by 5 bases; unmatched bases: 8. DNA for the CDR3: TGTGCTAGTGGCCCGGGGGGGGGCCGGGAGACCCAGTACTTC. Amino acid sequence: CASGPGGGRETQYF.

The chain joins TRBV5-6 to TRBJ1-2, with TRBD1 matching 10 bases. The germline CDR1 and CDR2 sequences are SGHDT and YYEEEE. The length of the CDR3 is 14 residues. V shed 3 bases, J shed 3 bases, and the junction held 2 bases outside the gene matches. CDR3 bases: TGTGCCAGCAGCTCCGGGACAGGGGACTATGGCTACACCTTC. Protein: CASSSGTGDYGYTF.

The rearrangement joins TRBV4-3 to TRBJ1-1, with TRBD1 identical over 7 bases. The V gene end was trimmed by 1 base and the J gene end by 0 bases; junction bases not matched to a gene: 2. This CDR3 spans 15 amino acids. CDR1 LGHNA and CDR2 YSLEER come from the germline V gene. The CDR3 is CASSQGGTVNTEAFF. The CDR3 DNA sequence: TGCGCCAGCAGCCAAGGCGGGACAGTGAACACTGAAGCTTTCTTT.

In its sample, this clone was seen once. The rearrangement links TRBV5-1 to TRBJ1-5, with TRBD1 identical over 7 bases. Germline V gene data show CDR1 as SGHRS and CDR2 as YFSETQ. Unmatched junction bases numbered 5, after V lost 4 bases and J lost 4 bases. The CDR3 runs to 14 residues. The chain's CDR3 is CASSPTGPNQPQHF. In DNA, the CDR3 is TGCGCCAGCAGCCCGACAGGGCCTAATCAGCCCCAGCATTTT.

The gene calls are TRBV7-2 and TRBJ2-7; TRBD1 agrees at 7 bases. V was pared by 5 bases and J by 2 bases, with 6 bases of the junction left unmatched. CDR1 is SGHTA and CDR2 is FQGNSA in the germline V gene. The length of the CDR3 is 14 residues. CDR3 loop: CASSPRDSTYEQYF. The DNA of the CDR3 is TGTGCCAGCAGCCCCCGGGACAGTACCTACGAGCAGTACTTC. Complete variable domain (other parts from reference TRBV7-2 and TRBJ2-7): GAGVSQSPSNKVTEKGKDVELRCDPISGHTALYWYRQSLGQGLEFLIYFQGNSAPDKSGLPSDRFSAERTGGSVSTLTIQRTQQEDSAVYLCASSPRDSTYEQYFGPGTRLTVT.

The chain joins TRBV4-3 to TRBJ2-1, with 14 bases that match TRBD2. Per germline, CDR1 LGHNA and CDR2 YSLEER. V dropped 3 bases and J dropped 12; count of bases not matched to a gene: 13. The length of the CDR3 is 17 residues. CDR3 sequence (DNA): TGCGCCAGCAGCCACCTGACTAGCGGGGGGGCCGGCCGGGGGCAGTTCTTC. Translated: CASSHLTSGGAGRGQFF.

The table lists this clone with a few counts. This chain uses TRBV11-3 with TRBJ2-3; D is uncertain. Germline V gene lookup returns CDR1 SGHNT and CDR2 YENEEA. This CDR3 has 14 amino acids. V was trimmed by 5 bases and J by 0 bases, leaving 9 bases between them. The CDR3 loop reads CASSGGISTDTQYF. In DNA form, the CDR3 reads TGTGCCAGCAGCGGCGGAATCAGCACAGATACGCAGTATTTT.

On this clone itself: One end of the junction is discordant with germline, which a read error may explain. CDR3 sequence: CASSHSGTGGWNQPQHF. The CDR3 DNA reads as TGTGCCAGCAGTCACTCCGGGACAGGGGGCTGGAATCAGCCCCAGCATTTT. The V gene is TRBV6-2 or TRBV6-3, the J gene TRBJ1-5; 12 bases are a match to TRBD1. The CDR3 loop spans 17 amino acids. Germline V gene data show CDR1 as MNHEY and CDR2 as SVGEGT.

This clone has more than one count but fewer than ten. The V gene is TRBV19, the J gene TRBJ2-1, with D possibly being TRBD2 (6 bases). The CDR3 covers 15 residues. With 6 bases removed from V and 4 bases from J, the gap between germline ends came to 16 bases. CDR1 and CDR2 from the germline V gene are LNHDA and SQIVND (reference sequence). CDR3 nucleotides: TGTGCCAGTAGAGTGGGGGGACCATCATACAATGAGCAGTTCTTC. Protein: CASRVGGPSYNEQFF.

This chain connects TRBV6-5 to TRBJ1-4; 9 bases are a match to TRBD1. Unmatched junction bases numbered 11, after V lost 7 bases and J lost 8 bases. The CDR3 is 15 residues long. The germline CDR1 and CDR2 sequences are MNHEY and SVGAGI. In DNA, the CDR3 is TGTGCCAGCACCTCACAGGGGGCGACGGGGGAAAAACTGTTTTTT. Its translation is CASTSQGATGEKLFF.

This clone came up once. The V call is TRBV2, the J call TRBJ1-5; D gene unclear. CDR1 SNHLY and CDR2 FYNNEI come from the germline V gene. The CDR3 totals 21 residues. Trimming removed 7 bases from V and 1 base from J, with 32 bases in between. CDR3 in amino acids: CASKPNSRIGLPGSSNQPQHF. CDR3 bases: TGTGCCAGCAAGCCGAACTCACGAATTGGTCTTCCGGGGAGCAGCAATCAGCCCCAGCATTTT.

The gene calls are TRBV29-1 and TRBJ2-7; tentative D call: TRBD2 (6 bases). The CDR3 is 14 amino acids. V was pared by 4 bases and J by 2 bases, with 15 bases between. Germline CDR1 is SQVTM and CDR2 is ANQGSEA. CDR3 bases: TGCAGCGTTGTTGGTGGGGCGGGAACCTACGAGCAGTACTTC. It specifies CSVVGGAGTYEQYF.

The chain carries TRBV7-9 and TRBJ1-2; TRBD1 aligns across 10 bases. The V gene's germline CDR1 is SEHNR and CDR2 FQNEAQ (reference sequence). The V gene end was trimmed by 8 bases and the J gene end by 5 bases; junction bases not matched to a gene: 8. The CDR3 sequence is 14 residues long. The CDR3 DNA sequence: TGTGCCAGCCGTGACAGGGGGCTTTCATATGGCTACACCTTC. Its protein product is CASRDRGLSYGYTF.

This clone showed up just a few times. V is TRBV6-5 and J is TRBJ2-1, with 11 nucleotides matching TRBD1. Trimming at V came to 3 bases and at J to 6 bases, leaving 7 bases not matched to a gene. Germline CDR1 and CDR2: MNHEY and SVGAGI. The CDR3 runs to 16 residues. The CDR3 loop is CASSYRAGTGGNEQFF. In nucleotides, the CDR3 is TGTGCCAGCAGTTATAGAGCCGGGACAGGGGGCAATGAGCAGTTCTTC.

About this clone itself: The sample contains more than one DNA sequence encoding this CDR3. The J gene is TRBJ1-5, the V gene TRBV11-2; D not certain. V lost 5 bases and J lost 7, with 12 bases in between. The CDR3 runs to 13 residues. Germline-derived CDR1 and CDR2 are SGHAT and FQNNGV. The CDR3 DNA reads as TGTGCCAGCAGCCTCGGCGGTGGCCAGCCCCAGCATTTT. It encodes CASSLGGGQPQHF.

V is TRBV4-1 and J is TRBJ1-2; D call uncertain. The CDR3 is 15 residues long. The germline gives CDR1 MGHRA, CDR2 YSYEKL. Trimming pared 0 bases from V and 4 bases from J, leaving 12 bases between. CDR3: CASSQDYSSSYGYTF. The CDR3 DNA reads as TGCGCCAGCAGCCAAGATTATTCCTCTTCCTATGGCTACACCTTC.

This rearrangement joins TRBV7-6 to TRBJ2-2; maybe TRBD1 (5 bases). Germline lookup yields CDR1 SGHVS and CDR2 FNYEAQ. The V end was cut by 6 bases, the J end by 4 bases, with 12 bases between. The CDR3 has 14 residues. CDR3 region: CASRSSRATGELFF. DNA for the CDR3: TGTGCCAGCAGGTCCTCCAGGGCCACCGGGGAGCTGTTTTTT. Looking up the rest from reference TRBV7-6 and TRBJ2-2 gives the full variable domain: GAGVSQSPRYKVTKRGQDVALRCDPISGHVSLYWYRQALGQGPEFLTYFNYEAQQDKSGLPNDRFSAERPEGSISTLTIQRTEQRDSAMYRCASRSSRATGELFFGEGSRLTVL.

This chain links TRBV7-8 with TRBJ2-1, with 10 nucleotides matching TRBD2. Germline V gene lookup returns CDR1 SGHVS and CDR2 FQNEAQ. The J segment lost 5 bases and the V segment lost 2 bases, leaving 6 bases of the junction unmatched. The CDR3 runs to 16 residues. This CDR3 is CASSLWLAGDHNEQFF. Here the CDR3 DNA reads TGTGCCAGCAGCTTATGGCTAGCGGGGGACCACAATGAGCAGTTCTTC.

The chain couples TRBV13 to TRBJ1-1; possible D gene TRBD1, 5 bases. Trimming left V 0 bases short and J 2 bases short, with 16 bases between. The CDR3 contains 17 residues. Germline values: CDR1 PRHDT, CDR2 FYEKMQ (reference sequence). The CDR3: CASSLGRWGSTNTEAFF. As DNA, the CDR3 is TGTGCCAGCAGCTTAGGCCGGTGGGGCTCGACCAACACTGAAGCTTTCTTT. Variable domain in full (rest from reference TRBV13 and TRBJ1-1): AAGVIQSPRHLIKEKRETATLKCYPIPRHDTVYWYQQGPGQDPQFLISFYEKMQSDKGSIPDRFSAQQFSDYHSELNMSSLELGDSALYFCASSLGRWGSTNTEAFFGQGTRLTVV.

The V and J genes are TRBV19 and TRBJ1-4; a possible D gene is TRBD1 (5 bases). This CDR3 comprises 14 residues. The germline gives CDR1 LNHDA, CDR2 SQIVND (reference sequence). Trimming left V 5 bases short and J 8 bases short, with 15 bases between. Here the CDR3 reads CASSHTGEEEKLFF. In DNA, the CDR3 is TGTGCCAGTAGTCATACAGGCGAAGAGGAAAAACTGTTTTTT.

The V call is TRBV9, the J call TRBJ1-1; D remains ambiguous. The germline V gene has CDR1 SGDLS and CDR2 YYNGEE. The CDR3 length is 15 residues. V was pared by 0 bases and J by 0 bases, with 9 bases between. CDR3 sequence: CASSVDGFMNTEAFF. CDR3 bases: TGTGCCAGCAGCGTAGACGGGTTCATGAACACTGAAGCTTTCTTT.